The 20 T cell receptor beta chains presented below share a single source sample, sequenced in a study of blood T cell repertoires in COVID-19. Libraries were prepared by immunoSEQ multiplex PCR; TCRdb keeps only in-frame clonotypes and omits some of them. Here the sample spans 200,000 to 250,000 clones, over 75% being singletons. Sequencing used PBMCs or T cells enriched from blood (not recorded which). All receptors come from a man aged 30 to 39 in a cohort exposed to, infected with or recovered from COVID-19 (not recorded which).

As DNA, the CDR3 is TGTGCCAGCAGCTTAGGCAGATATCAGCCCCAGCATTTT. Amino acids: CASSLGRYQPQHF. The chain couples TRBV7-2 to TRBJ1-5; D remains ambiguous. Germline V CDR1 and CDR2: SGHTA, FQGNSA. Trimming took off 1 base at V and 5 bases at J, with 6 bases between the two ends. This CDR3 spans 13 amino acids.

The chain uses TRBV29-1 and TRBJ1-1; D unclear. V was trimmed by 8 bases and J by 1 base, leaving 14 bases between them. The germline gives CDR1 SQVTM, CDR2 ANQGSEA. This CDR3 comprises 13 residues. This CDR3 reads CSLLDGSNTEAFF. The CDR3 nucleotides read TGCAGCTTATTAGACGGGTCGAACACTGAAGCTTTCTTT.

This chain connects TRBV19 to TRBJ2-3; perhaps TRBD2 as D (5 bases). This CDR3 is built from 16 residues. The V end lost 3 bases, the J end lost 3 bases, and 16 bases lay between the germline ends. Looked up from germline, CDR1 is LNHDA and CDR2 is SQIVND (reference sequence). The chain's CDR3 is CASSIRTPRGTDTQYF. CDR3 bases: TGTGCCAGTAGTATCCGGACTCCTCGCGGGACAGATACGCAGTATTTT. Full variable domain (missing parts from reference TRBV19 and TRBJ2-3): DGGITQSPKYLFRKEGQNVTLSCEQNLNHDAMYWYRQDPGQGLRLIYYSQIVNDFQKGDIAEGYSVSREKKESFPLTVTSAQKNPTAFYLCASSIRTPRGTDTQYFGPGTRLTVL.

This sequence joins TRBV5-1 and TRBJ1-4; the match to TRBD1 covers 7 bases. Trimming cost V 0 bases and J 8 bases; bases outside gene matches: 1. Germline-derived CDR1 and CDR2 are SGHRS and YFSETQ. The CDR3 is 13 residues long. CDR3: CASSLVGGEKLFF. DNA of the CDR3: TGCGCCAGCAGCTTGGTAGGGGGCGAAAAACTGTTTTTT.

The rearrangement links TRBV4-3 to TRBJ1-4; the match to TRBD1 covers 8 bases. CDR3 size: 17 residues. Trimming took 2 bases from V and 7 from J; bases not matched to a gene: 12. CDR1 is LGHNA, CDR2 YSLEER, per germline. CDR3 DNA sequence: TGCGCCAGCAGCCAATACTTCAAACAGGGGGGTCGTGAAAAACTGTTTTTT. Translation gives CASSQYFKQGGREKLFF.

This clone is a singleton in its sample. The genes are TRBV27 and TRBJ2-1; D not resolved. The ends were cut back, 3 bases at V and 7 bases at J, with 4 bases in the middle. The V gene's germline CDR1 is MNHEY and CDR2 SMNVEV (reference sequence). The CDR3 spans 11 residues. The CDR3 DNA reads TGTGCCAGCAGTTTCGGGAATGAGCAGTTCTTC. Translation: CASSFGNEQFF.

This chain joins TRBV7-6 and TRBJ1-1; D unclear. In germline, CDR1 is SGHVS, CDR2 FNYEAQ. This CDR3 is 14 amino acids long. V shed 5 bases and J shed 1 base, with 11 bases lying between them. The CDR3 region has the DNA TGTGCCAGCAGCCGGTTCGAGGGGAACACTGAAGCTTTCTTT. It codes for CASSRFEGNTEAFF.

The chain links TRBV4-1 to TRBJ2-7; TRBD2 agrees at 9 bases. The CDR3 is 17 residues long. V lost 4 bases, J lost 4 bases, and 14 bases stayed unmatched. From germline, CDR1 is MGHRA and CDR2 YSYEKL. As DNA, the CDR3 is TGCGCCAGCAGCCCATCGAAGGGGCGGGGGGGAAAATACGAGCAGTACTTC. Protein product: CASSPSKGRGGKYEQYF.

J is TRBJ2-7 and V is TRBV5-1; 16 bases match TRBD2. V lost 3 bases to trimming and J lost 5 bases; unmatched junction nucleotides: 11. The germline CDR1 and CDR2 sequences are SGHRS and YFSETQ. The CDR3 consists of 18 residues. The chain's CDR3 is CASSYLGTSGRANDEQYF. CDR3 nucleotide sequence: TGCGCCAGCAGCTATTTGGGGACTAGCGGGAGGGCCAACGACGAGCAGTACTTC.

The chain combines TRBV10-3 with TRBJ2-3; TRBD1 might be the D (5 bases). The CDR3 contains 12 residues. The V end was cut by 4 bases, the J end by 5 bases, with 7 bases between. Germline V lookup: CDR1 ENHRY, CDR2 SYGVKD. CDR3: CAISGGGDTQYF. CDR3 sequence (DNA): TGTGCCATCAGTGGGGGCGGAGATACGCAGTATTTT.

The chain recombines TRBV6-2 or TRBV6-3 with TRBJ1-1, with a weak D call TRBD1 (6 bases). Germline CDR1 and CDR2: MNHEY and SVGEGT. V was cut by 7 bases and J by 2 bases, with 17 bases left in between. The CDR3 extends over 15 amino acids. DNA for the CDR3: TGTGCCAGCACCCCGTACGGGACACTCAACACTGAAGCTTTCTTT. It yields the protein CASTPYGTLNTEAFF.

A word on this clone: The same CDR3 arises from other DNA sequences in this sample as well. The J gene is TRBJ2-3, the V gene TRBV18; no reliable D call. V gave up 0 bases and J gave up 1 base, with 5 bases separating them. Germline assignment: CDR1 KGHSH and CDR2 LQKENI. This CDR3 spans 14 amino acids. The CDR3 DNA reads as TGTGCCAGCTCACCACCGGCGGGCACAGATACGCAGTATTTT. Residues: CASSPPAGTDTQYF.

Many counts were recorded for this clone. V and J are TRBV6-1 and TRBJ2-3; 8 bases match TRBD2. CDR1 is MNHNS, CDR2 SASEGT, per germline. The CDR3 is made up of 15 amino acids. The J segment lost 5 bases and the V segment lost 2 bases, leaving 6 bases of the junction unmatched. CDR3 region: CASSEFAGLEDTQYF. Written as DNA, the CDR3 is TGTGCCAGCAGTGAATTCGCGGGACTAGAAGATACGCAGTATTTT.

This rearrangement joins TRBV27 to TRBJ2-5, with a tentative D call TRBD2 (7 bases). Trimming pared 6 bases from V and 5 bases from J, leaving 22 bases between. CDR1 and CDR2 (germline): MNHEY, SMNVEV (reference sequence). This CDR3 contains 16 residues. This CDR3 reads CASSPRLAAGVETQYF. The CDR3 nucleotides are TGTGCCAGCAGCCCCCGACTAGCAGCAGGGGTTGAGACCCAGTACTTC.

This chain links TRBV18 with TRBJ2-1; 13 nucleotides agree with TRBD2. The CDR3 is 16 amino acids. In germline, CDR1 is KGHSH, CDR2 LQKENI. The junction had 0 bases not matched to a gene; V was cut back by 1 base and J by 3 bases. The CDR3 nucleotides read TGTGCCAGCTCACCACGGACTAGCGGGAGCTACAATGAGCAGTTCTTC. Protein: CASSPRTSGSYNEQFF.

The chain carries TRBV5-5 and TRBJ2-1; a possible D gene is TRBD2 (5 bases). Germline V lookup: CDR1 SGHKS, CDR2 YYEKEE (reference sequence). Trimming cost V 0 bases and J 9 bases, with 13 bases left between them. This CDR3 is built from 14 residues. CDR3 in DNA: TGTGCCAGCAGCTTGGCGGGGTCCCTAGGTGAGCAGTTCTTC. Its translation is CASSLAGSLGEQFF.

This sequence joins TRBV7-6 and TRBJ1-3; no reliable D call. The V end lost 1 base, the J end lost 0 bases, and 19 bases lay between the germline ends. Germline assignment: CDR1 SGHVS and CDR2 FNYEAQ. CDR3 size: 19 residues. The CDR3 is CASSLGGGRPRNSGNTIYF. The CDR3 DNA reads TGTGCCAGCAGCTTAGGGGGAGGACGACCCAGGAACTCTGGAAACACCATATATTTT.

This clone was detected only a few times. The chain is built from TRBV7-9 and TRBJ1-5; D is ambiguous. The CDR3 totals 16 residues. Trimming took 5 bases from V and 0 from J, leaving 14 bases between them. CDR1 SEHNR and CDR2 FQNEAQ come from the germline V gene (reference sequence). The CDR3 region has the DNA TGTGCCAGCAGCCGGTTTTTCGGGGATAGCAATCAGCCCCAGCATTTT. Protein product: CASSRFFGDSNQPQHF.

The genes are TRBV6-5 and TRBJ1-1; D possibly corresponds to TRBD1 (5 bases). Germline V gene lookup returns CDR1 MNHEY and CDR2 SVGAGI. V lost 6 bases and J lost 4, with 15 bases in between. CDR3 size: 14 residues. DNA of the CDR3: TGTGCCAGCAGGACGGGAGGGGAAGGCACTGAAGCTTTCTTT. This codes for CASRTGGEGTEAFF.

The chain is built from TRBV9 and TRBJ1-1, with a tentative D call TRBD1 (5 bases). The CDR3 is 14 residues long. With 3 bases removed from V and 10 bases from J, the gap between germline ends came to 19 bases. In germline, CDR1 is SGDLS, CDR2 YYNGEE. The CDR3 DNA reads TGTGCCAGCAGCGCGGCGGGGACTCTTCGGAGAGCTTTCTTT. Translating gives CASSAAGTLRRAFF.